The sequence of this TCR beta chain was determined in a study of neurological immune-mediated disorders (dated by TCRdb to about 2019). Context from the whole study: Of the approximately 34 multiple sclerosis patients, around 30 had relapsing-remitting MS and 3 had secondary progressive MS. Peripheral blood TCR-beta repertoires from HTLV-I-associated myelopathy (HAM/TSP) patients, multiple sclerosis patients and healthy controls were compared by UMI-based sequencing. The approximately 99 TCR-beta libraries included longitudinal samples, technical triplicates and paired sorted CD4+ and CD8+ T-cell subsets alongside PBMC samples. The cohort included some 66 subjects: about 15 with HAM/TSP, some 34 with multiple sclerosis, and 20 or so healthy controls. On the study overall, not on this receptor specifically: No clinical or MRI features were associated with the MS cluster, and the authors said that larger cohorts are needed. TCR clonal expansion was highest in HAM/TSP patients and lowest in MS patients, with MS patients falling below even healthy controls. Repertoires from 18 of 34 MS patients were grouped by phylogenetic analysis into a cluster of related CDR3 sequences, suggesting a possible repertoire-level signature. Expanded clones from different subjects shared no identical CDR3 amino acid sequences, which suggests that TCR-beta repertoires were private in all groups.

From its cysteine to its phenylalanine, the CDR3 spans 13 amino acids. The kept DNA is CDR3 alone, 39 bases in frame from the first base. This clonotype was detected a few times. What this receptor recognizes is not known. Relative to the germline gene, one junction end is altered; a read error may explain this. cDNA was synthesized by template-switch 5'RACE using a primer with a 10-nucleotide random unique molecular identifier that tagged each TCR transcript. Over 200 million TCR-beta sequences, covering 15-18 subjects, were produced in each sequencing run. The RNeasy kit was used to extract total RNA. Using the KAPA Real-time Library Amplification kit, TCR-beta VDJ regions were amplified with primers for the TCR constant region and the 5'RACE anchor. A first PCR added sample indexes and Illumina adaptors, after which a second PCR increased the library yield. After purification with Ampure beads, the TCR product of roughly 650 bp was size-selected on a 2% E-gel SizeSelection system. Before pooling, libraries had their quality checked on a Bioanalyzer, their concentration measured with Qubit, and their quantity determined with the Kapa Library Quantification kit. An Illumina HiSeq 2500 was used to sequence the libraries paired-end at 2 x 150 bp. To increase sequence diversity, about 25-30% phiX was spiked into each library pool. On the authors' methods: The quality-filtered reads were processed with the UMI-based MiGEC pipeline, whose error correction step removed more than 75% of the raw TCR sequences. IMGT germline references were used for alignment of VDJ genes, and clonotypes were defined by a unique CDR3 amino acid sequence together with V-J genes. Clonal expansion, Shannon diversity, and CDR3 relatedness (CalcPairwiseDistances, ClusterSamples) were evaluated with VDJtools, and phylogenetic trees were built with CLCbio workbench. Using coefficient-of-variation modelling across technical triplicates, the study counted a clone as expanded if it had at least 8 unique UMIs. Through fastp at Q25 and MiXCR, TCRdb rebuilt clones from the public reads, retaining in-frame beta chains. One record per CDR3 amino acid sequence lists the most common genes and DNA. The V and J calls shown here were made by TCRdb, not taken from the authors' results. Here the sample has tens of thousands of distinct CDR3 sequences; 3.5% occur a single time. The ten biggest clones cover 3.1% of the sample.

For unsorted PBMC libraries, 2 million PBMCs were used after storage in RNAlater at -80 degrees C until RNA extraction. Multiple sclerosis patients were enrolled in a US clinical protocol evaluating disease progression by magnetic resonance imaging. Peripheral blood underwent Ficoll-Hypaque density gradient centrifugation to isolate PBMCs, which were then cryopreserved in liquid nitrogen. The sequence joins TRBV12-3 or TRBV12-4 to TRBJ1-3; perhaps TRBD1 is the D gene, with 6 bases matching. Sample: PBMCs. The sequence was obtained from a woman aged 25-40 years with multiple sclerosis. For the CDR3, the sequence is CASVTGTGKTIYF. The sequenced DNA: TGTGCCAGCGTTACAGGGACTGGAAAAACCATATATTTT.